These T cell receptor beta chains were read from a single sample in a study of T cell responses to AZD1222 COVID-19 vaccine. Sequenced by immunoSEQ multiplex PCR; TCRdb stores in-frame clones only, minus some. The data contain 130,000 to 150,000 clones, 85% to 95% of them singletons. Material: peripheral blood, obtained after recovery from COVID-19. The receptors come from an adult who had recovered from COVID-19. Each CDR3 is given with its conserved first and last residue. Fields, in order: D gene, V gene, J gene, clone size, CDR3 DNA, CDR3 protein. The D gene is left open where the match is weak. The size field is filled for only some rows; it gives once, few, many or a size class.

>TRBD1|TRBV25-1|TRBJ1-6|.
TGTGCCAGCAGTGAATATAGGACAGGGAGCTCCTATAATTCACCCCTCCACTTT
CASSEYRTGSSYNSPLHF
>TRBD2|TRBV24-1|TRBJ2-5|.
TGTGCCACCAGTGCCATGGGGGGGGAAAAGACCCAGTACTTC
CATSAMGGEKTQYF
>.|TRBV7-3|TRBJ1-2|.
TGTGCCAGCAGCTCCGCCAGGGGAGATGGCTACACCTTC
CASSSARGDGYTF
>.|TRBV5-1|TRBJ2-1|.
TGCGCCAGCAGTCAAGAACTCGGTGAGCAGTTCTTC
CASSQELGEQFF
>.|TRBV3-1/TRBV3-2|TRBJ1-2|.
TGTGCCAGCACGCCAATAAGGGGGGCTAACTATGGCTACACCTTC
CASTPIRGANYGYTF
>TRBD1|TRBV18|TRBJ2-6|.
TGTGCCAGCTCACCCACCACTGGGACAGGCAGATCTGGGGCCAACGTCCTGACTTTC
CASSPTTGTGRSGANVLTF
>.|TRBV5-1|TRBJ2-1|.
TGCGCCAGCAGCTTGGCGGTCCAGGCTCGCTCCTACAATGAGCAGTTCTTC
CASSLAVQARSYNEQFF
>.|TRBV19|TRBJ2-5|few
TGTGCCAGTAGTAGTTGGAGTGAAGAGACCCAGTACTTC
CASSSWSEETQYF
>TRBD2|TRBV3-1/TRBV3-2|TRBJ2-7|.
TGTGCCAGCAGCCTAGGACTAGCGGGAGATTTTGGGTCCTACGAGCAGTACTTC
CASSLGLAGDFGSYEQYF
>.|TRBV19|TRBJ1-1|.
TGTGCCAGTAGTATAGACAGCAACACTGAAGCTTTCTTT
CASSIDSNTEAFF
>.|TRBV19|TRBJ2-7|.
TGTGCCAGTATGGGCGGATATTCCTACGAGCAGTACTTC
CASMGGYSYEQYF
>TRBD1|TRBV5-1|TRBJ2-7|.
TGCGCCAGCAGCTTTCGGACAGGAGCGCCCGGGGAGCAGTACTTC
CASSFRTGAPGEQYF
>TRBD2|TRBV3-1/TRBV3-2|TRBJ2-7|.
TGTGCCAGCAGCCTGGGACTAGCGGGAGGGCCCAACTCCTACGAGCAGTACTTC
CASSLGLAGGPNSYEQYF
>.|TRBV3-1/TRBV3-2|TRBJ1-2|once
TGTGCCAGCAGCCAATCGACTCCGAGGGGTTATGGCTACACCTTC
CASSQSTPRGYGYTF
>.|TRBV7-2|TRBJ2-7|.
TGTGCCAGCAGCTACCCGGGCAGCGGTCCATCCTACGAGCAGTACTTC
CASSYPGSGPSYEQYF
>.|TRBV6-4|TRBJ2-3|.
TGTGCCAGCAGTTGGGCGGAGATCACAGATACGCAGTATTTT
CASSWAEITDTQYF
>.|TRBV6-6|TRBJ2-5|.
TGTGCCAGCATCCCGGGAAGCGGGTTGCAAGAGACCCAGTACTTC
CASIPGSGLQETQYF
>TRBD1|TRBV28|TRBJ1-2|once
TGTGCCAGCAAGGGACAGCCTTACTATGGCTACACCTTC
CASKGQPYYGYTF
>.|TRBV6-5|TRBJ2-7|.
TGTGCCAGCAGTACCGACTCCTACGAGCAGTACTTC
CASSTDSYEQYF
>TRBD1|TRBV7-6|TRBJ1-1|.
TGTGCCAGCAGCCCGAACAGGGGGTCTGAAGCTTTCTTT
CASSPNRGSEAFF
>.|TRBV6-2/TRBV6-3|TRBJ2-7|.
TGTGCCAGCAGTTCCTGGGCCACCTACGAGCAGTACTTC
CASSSWATYEQYF
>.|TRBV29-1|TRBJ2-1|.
TGCAGCGTTGAGGGAGCGTCTCCAAGGAATGAGCAGTTCTTC
CSVEGASPRNEQFF
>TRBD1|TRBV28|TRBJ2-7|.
TGTGCCAGCACCACGTTCAGGGGACAGGGGTGGTACGAGCAGTACTTC
CASTTFRGQGWYEQYF
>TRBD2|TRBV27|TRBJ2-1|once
TGTGCCAGCAGTTCCATAGCGGGAGGACCCTACAATGAGCAGTTCTTC
CASSSIAGGPYNEQFF
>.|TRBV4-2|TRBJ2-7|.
TGTGCCAGCAGCCCAGCCCTAGGGGACTACGAGCAGTACTTC
CASSPALGDYEQYF
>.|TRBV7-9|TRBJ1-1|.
TGTGCCAGCAGCTTAGGGCGAGGACTACTGAACACTGAAGCTTTCTTT
CASSLGRGLLNTEAFF
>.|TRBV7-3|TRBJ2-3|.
TGTGCCAGCAGCTTAAATGGGGCTGGGACAGATACGCAGTATTTT
CASSLNGAGTDTQYF
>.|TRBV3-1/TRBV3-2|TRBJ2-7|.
TGTGCCAGCAGCCAAGACGGGGCAGGGCCACGTCAGTACTTC
CASSQDGAGPRQYF
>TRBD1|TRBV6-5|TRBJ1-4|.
TGTGCCAGCAGTCCGGGACAGGGAGGTGAAAAACTGTTTTTT
CASSPGQGGEKLFF
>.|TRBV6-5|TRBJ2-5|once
TGTGCCAGCGGACGGGAGAGAGAGACCCAGTACTTC
CASGRERETQYF
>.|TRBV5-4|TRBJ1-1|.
TGTGCCAGCAGCTACCCGGGACGGTTGAACACTGAAGCTTTCTTT
CASSYPGRLNTEAFF
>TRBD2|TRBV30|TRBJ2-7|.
TGTGCCCTCGGGGGGGCCTACGAGCAGTACTTC
CALGGAYEQYF
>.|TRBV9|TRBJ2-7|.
TGTGCCAGCAGCGGCTTACAGGGGGGGGAGCAGTACTTC
CASSGLQGGEQYF
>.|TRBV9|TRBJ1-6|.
TGTGCCAGCAGCGTAGGGACGGCGTATAATTCACCCCTCCACTTT
CASSVGTAYNSPLHF
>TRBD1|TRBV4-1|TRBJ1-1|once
TGCGCCAGCAGCCACGACAGGGCGAACACTGAAGCTTTCTTT
CASSHDRANTEAFF
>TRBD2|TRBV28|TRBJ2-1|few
TGTGCCAGCAGTTTAGAGTTCCTAGCGGGCCTATCCAATGAGCAGTTCTTC
CASSLEFLAGLSNEQFF
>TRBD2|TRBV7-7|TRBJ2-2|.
TGTGCTAGCCGATCGGCGGGGGCCGGGGAGCTGTTTTTT
CASRSAGAGELFF
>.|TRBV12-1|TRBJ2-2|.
TGTGCCAGCAGTTGCCTGGGGCGGGAGTGGCAGACAGGGGAGCTGTTTTTT
CASSCLGREWQTGELFF
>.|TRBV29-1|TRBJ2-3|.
TGCAGCGTTTCCTGGCCGGACATTTTAGATACGCAGTATTTT
CSVSWPDILDTQYF
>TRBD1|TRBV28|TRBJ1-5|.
TGTGCCAGCAGCCCTACCGGACAGGGAAACAATCAGCCCCAGCATTTT
CASSPTGQGNNQPQHF
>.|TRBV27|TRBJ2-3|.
TGTGCCAGCAGTTTCGTGTGGAGTCAGGAGCCAGATACGCAGTATTTT
CASSFVWSQEPDTQYF
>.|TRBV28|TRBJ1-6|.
TGTGCCAGCAGCGGAGAGGGGGTAGGCTATAATTCACCCCTCCACTTT
CASSGEGVGYNSPLHF
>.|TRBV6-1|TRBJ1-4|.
TGTGCCAGCAGTGACAGGGGACTATGGGAAAAACTGTTTTTT
CASSDRGLWEKLFF
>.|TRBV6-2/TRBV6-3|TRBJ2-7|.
TGTGCCAGCAGCCCCTCAGGGAACTACGAGCAGTACTTC
CASSPSGNYEQYF
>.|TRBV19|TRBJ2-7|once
TGTGCCAGTACCGCAGGGGGGTCCTACGAGCAGTACTTC
CASTAGGSYEQYF
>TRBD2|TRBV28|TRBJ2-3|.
TGTGCCAGCAGTTTATCCCTAGCGGGAGTGGATACGCAGTATTTT
CASSLSLAGVDTQYF
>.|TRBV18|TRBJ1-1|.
TGTGCCAGCTCACCCGAAGTCTCAGGTGGAACTGAAGCTTTCTTT
CASSPEVSGGTEAFF
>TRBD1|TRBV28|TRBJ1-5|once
TGTGCCAGTAGTTTTGCTGCCCCCACGACAGGGGGTAGCAATCAGCCCCAGCATTTT
CASSFAAPTTGGSNQPQHF
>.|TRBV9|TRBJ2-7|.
TGTGCCAGCAGCGGACCCGGATGGCGGGCATCCTTCTCCTACGAGCAGTACTTC
CASSGPGWRASFSYEQYF
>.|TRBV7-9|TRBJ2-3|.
TGTGCCAGCAGCTTAGTTCCAGCAGGGGCGGATACGCAGTATTTT
CASSLVPAGADTQYF
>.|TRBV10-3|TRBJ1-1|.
TGTGCCATCAGTGGGGGCGTAGAGACTGAAGCTTTCTTT
CAISGGVETEAFF
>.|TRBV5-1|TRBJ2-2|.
TGCGCCAGCAGCTTAAACAGGGTTTTAAACACCGGGGAGCTGTTTTTT
CASSLNRVLNTGELFF